This T cell receptor beta chain was identified in a study of T cells in Graves' hyperthyroidism and ophthalmopathy (dated by TCRdb to between 2018 and 2021). With respect to the entire study: Peripheral blood was sampled at the time of initial diagnosis, prior to any treatment. In addition, the study compared T-cell repertoires in thyroid tissue and in blood from about six Graves' hyperthyroidism patients. After blood sampling, hyperthyroidism patients were treated with methimazole at a starting dose of 30 mg daily, and ophthalmopathy patients were treated with high-dose intravenous methylprednisolone. An independent validation cohort of fewer than 20 hyperthyroidism patients and about 15 patients who later progressed to ophthalmopathy tested prospective prediction of ophthalmopathy. To identify distinguishing TCR V-J signatures, a discovery cohort of about 100 patients was used, comprising 43 with Graves' ophthalmopathy and around 60 with stable Graves' hyperthyroidism. The 95 to 100 discovery patients were randomly divided into training and test sets at a 7:3 ratio. According to the paper, TCR Vbeta CDR3 sequencing was carried out on more than 120 peripheral blood samples, which came from about 45 ophthalmopathy, roughly 75 hyperthyroidism and roughly 17 progressor patients.

The TCR beta CDR3 regions were amplified from RNA transcripts. A first-round RT-PCR of the TCR CDR3 used the HTBI primer set with the Qiagen OneStep RT-PCR kit. A second multiplex PCR round built the libraries, followed by size selection and purification. The libraries were sequenced on an Illumina HiSeq2000 using paired-end 100 bp reads. The original pipeline was this. Raw data were processed with SOAPnuke, discarding reads with adapters, uncalled bases, mean Phred below 15, or no exact constant-primer or identifier match. High-quality paired reads were merged with COPE v1.2.5, and unique nucleotide sequences were defined as clonotypes. MiTCR v1.1 was used to align clonotypes to the IMGT TRBV, TRBD and TRBJ reference segments. Analysis was restricted to V-J combinations with a frequency above 0.0001, which covered approximately 99% of repertoires. The TCS score was defined as F50 (clonal expansion) divided by E x V (chaos), with BLOSUM62-based TCRdist calculated between CDR3 peptides within each V-J. Welch's t-statistics and random forest reduced several hundred V-J features to 13, which were used in a naive Bayes classifier (R e1071). TCRdb handled the public reads itself, with Q25 trimming in fastp and clone calling in MiXCR, and kept productive beta chains. Under each unique CDR3 protein, matching rows form one entry showing the most common genes and DNA. The V and J calls come from TCRdb's annotation, not from the publication. Within this sample are around 690,000 distinct CDR3 sequences, with less than 25% of them counted one time only. Roughly 30% of the sample is in the top ten clones.

Trimming takes 3 bases from V and 0 bases from J, and the germline ends sit 9 bases apart. The CDR3 contains 15 residues, cysteine and phenylalanine counted. Just CDR3 DNA is preserved here, 45 bases in frame from base 1. CDR1 and CDR2, per the germline V gene, are MNHNS and SASEGT. Note on this clonotype: Its antigen specificity is not known. No base quality values were provided; no much bigger clone lies one nucleotide off.

Overall study results and their limits: No statistical method was used to fix the sample size in advance, and group allocation was not hidden from the investigators. A model built on a 13 V-J signature distinguished ophthalmopathy from stable hyperthyroidism, reaching 85% to 90% sensitivity and under 84% specificity in cross-validation and 80%/75% in testing. Most expanded thyroid clonotypes (frequency above 0.001) were also detected in blood, suggesting blood repertoires may reflect thyroid immune responses. During validation, the model predicted progression to ophthalmopathy a median of around 7 months ahead of onset, with roughly 65% sensitivity and 72% to 85% specificity.

Moderately to severely active disease, a Clinical Activity Score of at least 3, a NOSPECS grade of at least 4, and a duration under 3 months were present in ophthalmopathy patients. Any patient with an uncontrolled infection, another autoimmune disease, pregnancy or lactation was excluded. Clinical symptoms, serum thyroxine and TRAb, thyroid ultrasound, and orbital computed tomography formed the basis for the diagnoses. PBMCs were separated from roughly 10 ml of fresh peripheral blood using Ficoll-Paque density gradient centrifugation. Total RNA was extracted with Trizol reagent, and quality was checked on an Agilent 2100 Bioanalyzer.

The chain is encoded by TRBV6-1 joined to TRBJ2-1; the best D guess is TRBD2, with 5 bases matching. The sequence came from a man aged 25 to 40 with Graves' ophthalmopathy. The sample comprised blood. This receptor has the CDR3 CASSERRGSYNEQFF. The nucleotides are TGTGCCAGCAGTGAGAGACGGGGCTCCTACAATGAGCAGTTCTTC.